These T cell receptor beta chains were read from a single sample in a study of T cells expressing NK-cell markers. With the 5' RACE reads reprocessed, TCRdb shows one record per CDR3 protein and no DNA. The sample has hundreds of thousands of distinct CDR3 sequences; the top ten hold 7.3%. Sequences were obtained from blood T cells: a sorted CD56 or NKG2C T cell subset, CD4+ or CD8+ T cells, or bulk PBMC T cells (not recorded which). The receptors here all came from a woman between 18 and 70 years old in good health. CDR3s include the opening cysteine and the closing phenylalanine or tryptophan.

j_call,v_call,cdr3_aa
TRBJ2-2,TRBV7-9,CASSSSRIAAGELFF
TRBJ2-3,TRBV7-9,CASSLLWRTGVLYF
TRBJ1-2,TRBV29-1,CSVGHTTYGYTF
TRBJ1-5,TRBV12-3/TRBV12-4,CASSLGDGTYQPQHF
TRBJ2-2,TRBV5-6,CASIRGQGRTGELFF
TRBJ1-3,TRBV7-2,CASSPQVLSGNTIYF
TRBJ2-5,TRBV20-1,CSARGEGSLEETQYF
TRBJ2-3,TRBV6-1,CASSPSAGVGDTQYF
TRBJ2-1,TRBV30,CAWTGLAKYNEQFF
TRBJ1-2,TRBV29-1,CSVGTGGYGYTF
TRBJ2-3,TRBV12-3/TRBV12-4,CASSRGFSGGTSTDTQYF
TRBJ2-3,TRBV3-1,CASSSRGSASTDTQYF
TRBJ2-2,TRBV6-1,CASRRPRDTGELFF
TRBJ2-3,TRBV2,CASDRVDTDTQYF
TRBJ1-1,TRBV6-5,CASSYGSNTEAFF
TRBJ2-2,TRBV2,CASSTGLPGELFF
TRBJ2-5,TRBV7-2,CASSLAYLQETQYF
TRBJ1-2,TRBV21-1,CASRDPNGSYGYTF
TRBJ2-1,TRBV12-3/TRBV12-4,CASSPSSLEQFF
TRBJ2-1,TRBV6-1,CASSQREWMDNEQFF
TRBJ2-1,TRBV24-1,CATSDSGTFSYNEQFF
TRBJ2-2,TRBV6-4,CASSGTRQGQLFF
TRBJ2-7,TRBV7-6,CASSLGPAEHYEQYF
TRBJ2-3,TRBV4-3,CASSQVGSGADTQYF
TRBJ1-2,TRBV7-2,CASSLGDSLYGYTF
TRBJ2-6,TRBV4-3,CASSQDIRADSPNVLTF